This T cell receptor (beta chain) was captured in a study of blood T cell repertoires in COVID-19. In the study overall: Spain, Italy and the United States supplied samples that represented acute and convalescent COVID-19. PBMCs, B-cell-depleted T cells, or T cells were the source of the cDNA or gDNA that made up the material.

The germline gives CDR1 SGHVS, CDR2 FQNEAQ. This CDR3 spans 16 amino acids. V dropped 5 bases and J dropped 2; count of bases not matched to a gene: 11. Sequenced by immunoSEQ multiplex PCR; TCRdb stores in-frame clones only, minus some. The sample records 270,000 or so clones, around nine tenths being singletons. What was sequenced was peripheral blood. The rearrangement joins TRBV7-8 to TRBJ2-5, with 7 bases lining up with TRBD1. The TCR comes from a woman aged 40 to 50 who had recovered from COVID-19. The CDR3 sequence: CASSPRQGRQQETQYF. CDR3 DNA sequence: TGTGCCAGCAGCCCCCGACAGGGTCGGCAACAAGAGACCCAGTACTTC.